Presented here are 14 T cell receptor beta chains from one specimen sequenced in a study of CD8+CD57+ T cells in acquired aplastic anemia. Sequenced patients had shown CD8+CD57+ cell expansion by flow cytometry. TCR beta VDJ and CDR3 profiling used genomic DNA as template. TCRdb passed the reads through MiXCR, listing each CDR3 protein once. Altogether some 160,000 distinct CDR3 sequences are present, about 48% being singletons, with the ten largest covering 25% to 35%. Sequenced: sorted CD4+, CD8+, or CD8+CD57+ T cells (not recorded which) from PBMCs. These receptors came from a human donor with aplastic anemia.

This clonotype has ten or more counts. V and J are TRBV12-3 or TRBV12-4 and TRBJ1-3; D unresolved. The CDR3 length is 14 residues. The V end was cut by 3 bases, the J end by 4 bases, with 10 bases between. The CDR3 nucleotides read TGTGCCAGCAGTTTTGGCAGCTCAGGAAACACCATATATTTT. It specifies CASSFGSSGNTIYF.

This clonotype was found a few times. The V call is TRBV10-3, the J call TRBJ2-5; 9 bases align to TRBD1. This CDR3 is built from 13 residues. V shed 9 bases and J 3 bases; nucleotides not matched to a gene: 5. From germline, CDR1 is ENHRY and CDR2 SYGVKD. The CDR3 DNA reads as TGTGCCATTCACCGGGACAGGGAAGAGACCCAGTACTTC. Amino acids: CAIHRDREETQYF.

The chain links TRBV15 to TRBJ2-1; D uncertain. The CDR3 loop spans 13 amino acids. The germline V and J ends were trimmed by 0 bases and 6 bases, with 6 bases remaining between them. Germline assignment: CDR1 LNHNV and CDR2 YYDKDF (reference sequence). CDR3 protein: CATSRDPANEQFF. The CDR3 bases are TGTGCCACCAGCAGAGATCCAGCCAATGAGCAGTTCTTC.

This chain links TRBV10-3 with TRBJ2-7, with a tentative D call TRBD1 (5 bases). This CDR3 is 12 amino acids long. V was shortened by 4 bases and J by 3 bases, with 7 bases between the two germline ends. Germline CDR1 is ENHRY and CDR2 is SYGVKD. CDR3 amino acids: CAISVQGYEQYF. The CDR3 nucleotides read TGTGCCATCAGTGTTCAGGGCTACGAGCAGTACTTC.

The rearrangement joins TRBV13 to TRBJ2-1; no clear D gene. Trimming removed 5 bases at V and 7 bases at J, with 9 bases between. CDR3 length equals 12 residues. From germline, CDR1 is PRHDT and CDR2 FYEKMQ (reference sequence). The CDR3, as DNA: TGTGCCAGCAGCCACCTGCGGAATGAGCAGTTCTTC. This gives the protein CASSHLRNEQFF.

The chain couples TRBV2 to TRBJ2-7, with no clear D. The CDR3 has 15 residues. With 6 bases removed from V and 1 base from J, the gap between germline ends came to 16 bases. CDR1 SNHLY and CDR2 FYNNEI come from the germline V gene. The CDR3 DNA sequence: TGTGCCAGCAGCCCCGATATACGGGCGTCCTACGAGCAGTACTTC. This sequence encodes CASSPDIRASYEQYF. The full variable domain, rest sourced from reference TRBV2 and TRBJ2-7, is EPEVTQTPSHQVTQMGQEVILRCVPISNHLYFYWYRQILGQKVEFLVSFYNNEISEKSEIFDDQFSVERPDGSNFTLKIRSTKLEDSAMYFCASSPDIRASYEQYFGPGTRLTVT.

About this clonotype itself: The germline gene is not matched at one end of the junction; a read error may be the cause. The chain joins TRBV15 to TRBJ1-3; weak D call: TRBD1 (5 bases). The CDR3 is 13 residues long. Germline V gene lookup returns CDR1 LNHNV and CDR2 YYDKDF (reference sequence). CDR3: CATSRGAGNTIYF. Written as DNA, the CDR3 is TGTGCTACCAGCAGAGGGGCGGGAAACACCATATATTTT.

This clonotype was observed many times. V gene TRBV6-5 combines with J gene TRBJ2-7; D is possibly TRBD2 (5 bases). This CDR3 has 12 residues. Germline assignment: CDR1 MNHEY and CDR2 SVGAGI. V lost 5 bases and J 6 bases, leaving 11 bases between the germline ends. CDR3 nucleotides: TGTGCCAGCAGTACCGTGGAGGCCGAGCAGTACTTC. This encodes CASSTVEAEQYF.

The chain couples TRBV20-1 to TRBJ2-5; D ambiguous. Germline CDR1 DFQATT, CDR2 SNEGSKA (reference sequence). The CDR3 has 8 residues. V lost 7 bases and J lost 7, with 4 bases in between. CDR3 loop: CSVGTQYF. In DNA, the CDR3 is TGCAGTGTAGGGACCCAGTACTTC.

The chain is built from TRBV11-1 and TRBJ2-1; D is possibly TRBD2 (6 bases). V shed 5 bases and J shed 0 bases, with 17 bases lying between them. The germline V gene has CDR1 SGHAT and CDR2 FQDESV (reference sequence). This CDR3 region has 17 residues. CDR3 in DNA: TGTGCCAGCAGCCCTTCGTTAGCGGCTAGCTCCTACAATGAGCAGTTCTTC. This encodes CASSPSLAASSYNEQFF.

In its sample, this clonotype was seen a few times. The rearrangement links TRBV20-1 to TRBJ2-7, with D tentatively TRBD1 or TRBD2 (5 bases each). The CDR3 sequence is 15 residues long. Germline V gene data show CDR1 as DFQATT and CDR2 as SNEGSKA (reference sequence). The V gene lost 3 bases and the J gene lost 9 bases, with 24 bases spanning the gap. This CDR3 reads CSARPGQWDVSGQYF. As DNA, the CDR3 is TGCAGTGCTAGGCCGGGGCAGTGGGACGTTTCTGGGCAGTACTTC.

This clonotype was seen many times. V and J are TRBV7-9 and TRBJ2-7, with D tentatively TRBD1 (6 bases). Germline CDR1 SEHNR, CDR2 FQNEAQ (reference sequence). The CDR3 covers 15 residues. With 5 bases removed from V and 2 bases from J, the gap between germline ends came to 16 bases. Here the CDR3 reads CASSRPGTPTYEQYF. The CDR3 DNA sequence: TGTGCCAGCAGCCGACCCGGGACACCAACCTACGAGCAGTACTTC.

This clonotype was observed a handful of times. The chain carries TRBV19 and TRBJ1-4, with D possibly matching TRBD1 (5 bases). The V end lost 3 bases, the J end lost 0 bases, and 11 bases lay between the germline ends. This CDR3 has 16 residues. Germline lookup yields CDR1 LNHDA and CDR2 SQIVND (reference sequence). CDR3 bases: TGTGCCAGTAGTATTAGGCAGGGCTCAACTAATGAAAAACTGTTTTTT. It encodes CASSIRQGSTNEKLFF. Drawing the rest from reference TRBV19 and TRBJ1-4, the complete variable domain is DGGITQSPKYLFRKEGQNVTLSCEQNLNHDAMYWYRQDPGQGLRLIYYSQIVNDFQKGDIAEGYSVSREKKESFPLTVTSAQKNPTAFYLCASSIRQGSTNEKLFFGSGTQLSVL.

This chain links TRBV9 with TRBJ2-1; 9 nucleotides line up with TRBD2. V lost 4 bases and J lost 4; bases outside the gene matches: 9. Germline V gene data show CDR1 as SGDLS and CDR2 as YYNGEE. CDR3 length equals 16 residues. Here the CDR3 reads CASSLTASGTYNEQFF. CDR3 nucleotides: TGTGCCAGCAGCCTGACCGCTAGCGGGACGTACAATGAGCAGTTCTTC.